Sequencing of this T cell receptor beta chain was carried out in a study of T-cell memory formation after mild COVID-19. This clonotype was seen repeatedly, ten times or more. After 5'RACE with constant-segment primers, TCR alpha and TCR beta cDNA libraries carrying sample barcodes and UMIs were obtained. Using its own MiXCR run on the 5' RACE reads, TCRdb lists one record per CDR3 protein. The sample shows about 210,000 distinct CDR3 sequences, over 9.5% of them seen only once. The germline V gene has CDR1 KGHDR and CDR2 SFDVKD. The CDR3 totals 11 residues. Trimming cost V 5 bases and J 4 bases, with 2 bases left between them.

Sequenced input: PBMCs or a T cell subset sorted from them (not recorded which). This chain connects TRBV24-1 to TRBJ2-1; no definite D call. This TCR came from a man aged 18 to 29 who had mild COVID-19 (a few samples of this study predate the infection). Cell type and time point are not known. In nucleotides, the CDR3 is TGTGCCACCAGTGCATACAATGAGCAGTTCTTC. It is translated as CATSAYNEQFF.